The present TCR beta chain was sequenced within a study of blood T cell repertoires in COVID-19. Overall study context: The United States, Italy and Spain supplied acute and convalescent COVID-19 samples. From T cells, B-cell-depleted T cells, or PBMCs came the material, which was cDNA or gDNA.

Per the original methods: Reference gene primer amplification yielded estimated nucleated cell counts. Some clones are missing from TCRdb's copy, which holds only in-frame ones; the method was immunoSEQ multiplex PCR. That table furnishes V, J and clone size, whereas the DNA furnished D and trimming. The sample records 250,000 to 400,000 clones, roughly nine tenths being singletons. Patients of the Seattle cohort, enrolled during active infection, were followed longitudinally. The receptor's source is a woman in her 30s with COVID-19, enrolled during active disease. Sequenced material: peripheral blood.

The CDR3 DNA reads as TGTGCCAGCAGCTTAGAGGCAGGGTTAAATTCACCCCTCCACTTT. This gives the protein CASSLEAGLNSPLHF. The chain combines TRBV7-3 with TRBJ1-6; a possible D gene is TRBD1 (5 bases). The length of the CDR3 is 15 residues. Trimming pared 2 bases from V and 7 bases from J, leaving 12 bases between. Germline CDR1 SGHTA, CDR2 FQGTGA.